The rows below give T cell receptor beta chains drawn from one sample of a study of blood T cell repertoires in COVID-19. Sequenced by immunoSEQ multiplex PCR; TCRdb stores in-frame clones only, minus some. The table records approximately 250,000 clones, 86% of them present only once. Sequences were obtained from peripheral blood. The source of these receptors is a young man with active or convalescent COVID-19. Both conserved end residues are trimmed from each CDR3. Part of the rows lack a size; the others show once, few, many or a class for expanded clones.

V gene	J gene	clone size	CDR3 protein
TRBV7-9	TRBJ1-2	NA	ASSKGTGALGYT
TRBV6-2/TRBV6-3	TRBJ1-1	once	ASSYSGLQGEAF
TRBV27	TRBJ1-5	NA	ASSRGQASNQPQH
TRBV24-1	TRBJ1-5	NA	ATSDRGGQPQH
TRBV4-3	TRBJ2-7	many	ASSQDRASGYEQY
TRBV5-1	TRBJ2-3	NA	ASSSPGSGSSRRTDTQY
TRBV5-1	TRBJ1-4	NA	ASSLQGQSNEKLF
TRBV11-3	TRBJ2-2	NA	ASRPPTSGSGGELF
TRBV7-6	TRBJ2-2	NA	ASSPSPLAGVGELF
TRBV29-1	TRBJ1-1	NA	SVESWGEDTEAF
TRBV2	TRBJ2-5	NA	ASGGLAWETQY
TRBV12-3/TRBV12-4	TRBJ1-1	NA	ASSWATIAF
TRBV11-3	TRBJ2-3	NA	ASSFPRGSDTQY
TRBV7-9	TRBJ2-5	NA	ASSLGAGAETQY
TRBV30	TRBJ2-2	NA	AWSFDPGAGELF
TRBV28	TRBJ1-5	NA	ASSLVTSINQPQH
TRBV6-1	TRBJ2-7	NA	ASSELAGITYEQY
TRBV2	TRBJ1-5	NA	ASSRGNWPQH
TRBV6-5	TRBJ1-4	NA	ASRRDSEKLF
TRBV2	TRBJ2-1	NA	ASSPEVAGFSNEQF
TRBV29-1	TRBJ1-3	NA	SASGTANTIY
TRBV11-2	TRBJ2-2	NA	ASSLGLAGHTGELF
TRBV7-2	TRBJ1-2	once	ASSSPTMTRHGYT
TRBV6-5	TRBJ1-1	NA	ASSPQVTPNTEAF
TRBV29-1	TRBJ1-2	NA	SVVLGLGNGYT
TRBV19	TRBJ1-1	NA	ASSMGGGRNTEAF
TRBV6-6	TRBJ2-7	NA	ASSYMGSGYEQY
TRBV10-2	TRBJ1-6	few	ASSPGSGQGFSPLH
TRBV25-1	TRBJ1-4	NA	ASSEYNREGEKLF
TRBV7-9	TRBJ2-7	NA	ASSFGGTYEQY
TRBV18	TRBJ2-2	NA	ASSPTSRGGELF
TRBV3-1/TRBV3-2	TRBJ1-2	NA	ASSQDTGDYGYT
TRBV25-1	TRBJ2-1	NA	ASSDASGAYNEQF
TRBV7-2	TRBJ1-2	NA	ASSLANRDYGGYT
TRBV9	TRBJ2-5	once	ASSVTVASGAEETQY
TRBV5-1	TRBJ2-5	NA	ASSLEWTKETQY
TRBV2	TRBJ1-4	NA	ASKGNGLF
TRBV9	TRBJ1-6	few	ASSVEAGGNSPLH
TRBV29-1	TRBJ1-2	NA	SAPHGGADYGYT
TRBV13	TRBJ2-3	NA	ASKRGRNTDTQY
TRBV3-1/TRBV3-2	TRBJ1-1	NA	ASSPDRRSEAF
TRBV24-1	TRBJ2-3	NA	ATSAVWDRGADTQY
TRBV4-1	TRBJ2-2	few	ASSQDLQTGGELF
TRBV11-3	TRBJ2-7	NA	ASSLYAGFPYEQY
TRBV28	TRBJ1-5	NA	ASINQMDQPQH
TRBV25-1	TRBJ1-2	NA	ASRQPRSSNYGYT
TRBV6-5	TRBJ1-3	NA	ASSYSDRRGPIY
TRBV4-2	TRBJ1-1	NA	ASSQGSGVVTDTEAF